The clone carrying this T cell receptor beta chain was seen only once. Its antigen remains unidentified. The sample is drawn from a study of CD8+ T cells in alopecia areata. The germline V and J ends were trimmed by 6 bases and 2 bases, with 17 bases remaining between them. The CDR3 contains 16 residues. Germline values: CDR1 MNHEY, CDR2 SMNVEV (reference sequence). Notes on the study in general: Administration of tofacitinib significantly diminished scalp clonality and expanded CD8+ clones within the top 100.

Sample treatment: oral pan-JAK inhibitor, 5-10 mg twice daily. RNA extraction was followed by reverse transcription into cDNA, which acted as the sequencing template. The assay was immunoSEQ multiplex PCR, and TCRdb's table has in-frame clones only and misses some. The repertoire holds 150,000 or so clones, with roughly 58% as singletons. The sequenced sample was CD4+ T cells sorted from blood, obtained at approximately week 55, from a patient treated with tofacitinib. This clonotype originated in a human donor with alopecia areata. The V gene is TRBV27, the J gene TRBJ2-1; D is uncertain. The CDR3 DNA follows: TGTGCCAGCAGCTTCCTGAAGACACCAACCTACAATGAGCAGTTCTTC. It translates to CASSFLKTPTYNEQFF.